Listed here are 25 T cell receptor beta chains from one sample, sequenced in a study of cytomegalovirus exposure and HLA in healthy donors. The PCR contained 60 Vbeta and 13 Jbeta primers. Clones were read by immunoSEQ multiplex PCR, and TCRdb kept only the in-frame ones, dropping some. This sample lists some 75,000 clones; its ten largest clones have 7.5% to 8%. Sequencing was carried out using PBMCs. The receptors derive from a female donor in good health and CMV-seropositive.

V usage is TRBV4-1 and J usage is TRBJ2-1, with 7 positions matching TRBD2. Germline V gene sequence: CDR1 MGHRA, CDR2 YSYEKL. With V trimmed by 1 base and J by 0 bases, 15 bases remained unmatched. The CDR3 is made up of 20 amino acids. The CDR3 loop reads CASSQGPRGSGISSYNEQFF. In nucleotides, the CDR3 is TGCGCCAGCAGCCAAGGCCCCCGAGGGAGCGGGATTAGCTCCTACAATGAGCAGTTCTTC.

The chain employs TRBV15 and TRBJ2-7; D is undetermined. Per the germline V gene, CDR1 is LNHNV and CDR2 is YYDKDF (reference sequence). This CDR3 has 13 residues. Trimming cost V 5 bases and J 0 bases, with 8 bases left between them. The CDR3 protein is CATSSESSYEQYF. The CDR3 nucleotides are TGTGCCACCAGCTCCGAGAGCTCCTACGAGCAGTACTTC. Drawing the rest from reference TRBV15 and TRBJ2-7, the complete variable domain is DAMVIQNPRYQVTQFGKPVTLSCSQTLNHNVMYWYQQKSSQAPKLLFHYYDKDFNNEADTPDNFQSRRPNTSFCFLDIRSPGLGDTAMYLCATSSESSYEQYFGPGTRLTVT.

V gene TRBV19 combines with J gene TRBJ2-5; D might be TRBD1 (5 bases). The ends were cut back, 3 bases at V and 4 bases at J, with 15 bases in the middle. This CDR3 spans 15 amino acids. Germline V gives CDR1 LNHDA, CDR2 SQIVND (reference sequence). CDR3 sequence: CASSINPGSGETQYF. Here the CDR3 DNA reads TGTGCCAGTAGTATTAATCCAGGGTCAGGAGAGACCCAGTACTTC.

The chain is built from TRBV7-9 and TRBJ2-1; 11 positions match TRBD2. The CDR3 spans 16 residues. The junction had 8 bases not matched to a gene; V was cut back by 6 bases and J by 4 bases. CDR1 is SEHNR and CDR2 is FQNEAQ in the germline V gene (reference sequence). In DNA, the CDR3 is TGTGCCAGCAGAAAAAGTCGGACTAGCGGGTACAATGAGCAGTTCTTC. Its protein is CASRKSRTSGYNEQFF.

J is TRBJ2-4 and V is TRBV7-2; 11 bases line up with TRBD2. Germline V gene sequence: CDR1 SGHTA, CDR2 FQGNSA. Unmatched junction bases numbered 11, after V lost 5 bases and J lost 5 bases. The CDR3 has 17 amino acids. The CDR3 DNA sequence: TGTGCCAGCAGCCTAGGGGGAGCTAGCGGGGGGCAAAACATTCAGTACTTC. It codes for CASSLGGASGGQNIQYF.

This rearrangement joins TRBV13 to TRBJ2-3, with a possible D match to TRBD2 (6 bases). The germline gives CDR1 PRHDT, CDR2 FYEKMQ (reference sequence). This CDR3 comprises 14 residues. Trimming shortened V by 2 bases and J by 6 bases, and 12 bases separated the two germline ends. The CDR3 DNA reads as TGTGCCAGCAGCTTACGCGGGGTCGCGGATACGCAGTATTTT. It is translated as CASSLRGVADTQYF. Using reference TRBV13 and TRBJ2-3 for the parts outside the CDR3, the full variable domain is AAGVIQSPRHLIKEKRETATLKCYPIPRHDTVYWYQQGPGQDPQFLISFYEKMQSDKGSIPDRFSAQQFSDYHSELNMSSLELGDSALYFCASSLRGVADTQYFGPGTRLTVL.

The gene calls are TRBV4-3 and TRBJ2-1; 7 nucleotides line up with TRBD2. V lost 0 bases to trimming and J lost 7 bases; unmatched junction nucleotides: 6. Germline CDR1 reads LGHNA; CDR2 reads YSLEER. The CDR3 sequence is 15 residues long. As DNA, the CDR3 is TGCGCCAGCAGCCAAGATTGGCGGGGGATAAATGAGCAGTTCTTC. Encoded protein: CASSQDWRGINEQFF.

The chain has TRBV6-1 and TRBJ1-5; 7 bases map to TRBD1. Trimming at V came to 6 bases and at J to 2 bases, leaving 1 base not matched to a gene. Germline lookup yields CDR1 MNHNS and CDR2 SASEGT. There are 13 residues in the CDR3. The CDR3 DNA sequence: TGTGCCAGCAGCGGGACAGGCAATCAGCCCCAGCATTTT. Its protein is CASSGTGNQPQHF.

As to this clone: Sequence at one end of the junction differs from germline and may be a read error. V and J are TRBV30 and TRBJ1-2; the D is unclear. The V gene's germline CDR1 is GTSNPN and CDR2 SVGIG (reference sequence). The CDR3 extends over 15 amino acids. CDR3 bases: TGTGCCGGGAGTAAATCGGGTGGGGAGAACTATGGCTACACCTTC. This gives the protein CAGSKSGGENYGYTF.

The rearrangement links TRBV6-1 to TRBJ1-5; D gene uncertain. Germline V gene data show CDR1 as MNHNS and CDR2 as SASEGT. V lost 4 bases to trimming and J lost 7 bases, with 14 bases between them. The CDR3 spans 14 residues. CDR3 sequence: CASSVSGDWQPQHF. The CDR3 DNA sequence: TGTGCCAGCAGTGTCAGCGGGGATTGGCAGCCCCAGCATTTT.

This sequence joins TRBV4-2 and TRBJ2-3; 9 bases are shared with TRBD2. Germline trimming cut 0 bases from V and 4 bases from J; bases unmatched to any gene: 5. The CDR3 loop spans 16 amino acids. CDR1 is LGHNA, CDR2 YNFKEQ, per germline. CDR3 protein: CASSQDLGLASDTQYF. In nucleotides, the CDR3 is TGTGCCAGCAGCCAAGACCTGGGACTAGCATCAGATACGCAGTATTTT.

The CDR3 is CASSKGQGAQPQHF. The CDR3 DNA reads TGTGCCAGCAGTAAAGGACAGGGGGCACAGCCCCAGCATTTT. The chain couples TRBV27 to TRBJ1-5; 11 positions agree with TRBD1. After removal of 5 bases from V and 7 bases from J, the junction contained 4 bases not matched to a gene. The CDR3 has 14 amino acids. Germline-derived CDR1 and CDR2 are MNHEY and SMNVEV (reference sequence).

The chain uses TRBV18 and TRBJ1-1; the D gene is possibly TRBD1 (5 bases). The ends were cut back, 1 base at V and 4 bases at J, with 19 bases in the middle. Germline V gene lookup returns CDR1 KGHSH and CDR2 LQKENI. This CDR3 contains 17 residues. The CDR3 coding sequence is TGTGCCAGCTCACCACGGTCCCTGCAGGGAGGTCGCACTGAAGCTTTCTTT. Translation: CASSPRSLQGGRTEAFF.

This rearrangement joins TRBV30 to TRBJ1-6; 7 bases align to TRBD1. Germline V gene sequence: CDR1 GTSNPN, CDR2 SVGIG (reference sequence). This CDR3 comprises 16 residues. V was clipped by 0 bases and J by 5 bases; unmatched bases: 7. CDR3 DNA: TGTGCCTGGAGTGTACGGGGCAGGGGGGATAATTCACCCCTCCACTTT. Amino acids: CAWSVRGRGDNSPLHF.

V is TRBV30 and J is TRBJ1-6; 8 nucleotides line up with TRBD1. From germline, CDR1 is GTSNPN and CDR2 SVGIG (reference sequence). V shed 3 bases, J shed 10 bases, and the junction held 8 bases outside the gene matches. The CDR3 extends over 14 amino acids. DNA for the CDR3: TGTGCCTGGAGGGTGGACAGGGTTAAATCACCCCTCCACTTT. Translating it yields CAWRVDRVKSPLHF.

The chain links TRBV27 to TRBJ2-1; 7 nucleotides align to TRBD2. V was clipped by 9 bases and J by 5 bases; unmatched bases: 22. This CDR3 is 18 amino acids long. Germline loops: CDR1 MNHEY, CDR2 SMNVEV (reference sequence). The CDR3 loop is CASFPLPLGGRKNNEQFF. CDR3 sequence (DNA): TGTGCCAGTTTTCCCCTACCGCTCGGGGGGAGGAAAAACAATGAGCAGTTCTTC.

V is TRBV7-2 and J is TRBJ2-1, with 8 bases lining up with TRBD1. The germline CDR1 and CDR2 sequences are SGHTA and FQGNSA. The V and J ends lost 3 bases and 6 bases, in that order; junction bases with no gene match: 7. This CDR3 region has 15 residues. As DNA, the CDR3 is TGTGCCAGCAGCTTCAAGAGAACAGGGGGCAATGAGCAGTTCTTC. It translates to CASSFKRTGGNEQFF.

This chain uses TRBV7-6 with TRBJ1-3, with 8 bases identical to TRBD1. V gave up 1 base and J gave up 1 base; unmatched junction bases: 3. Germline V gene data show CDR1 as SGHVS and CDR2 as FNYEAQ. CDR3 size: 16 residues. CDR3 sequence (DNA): TGTGCCAGCAGCTTAGGTTGGACAGGGTCTGGAAACACCATATATTTT. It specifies CASSLGWTGSGNTIYF.

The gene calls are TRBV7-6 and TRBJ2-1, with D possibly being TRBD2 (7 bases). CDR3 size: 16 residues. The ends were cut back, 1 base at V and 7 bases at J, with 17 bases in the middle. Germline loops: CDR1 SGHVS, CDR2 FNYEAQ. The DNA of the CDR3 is TGTGCCAGCAGCTTAGGTCCGGGAGGTCAGGGGAATGAGCAGTTCTTC. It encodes CASSLGPGGQGNEQFF.

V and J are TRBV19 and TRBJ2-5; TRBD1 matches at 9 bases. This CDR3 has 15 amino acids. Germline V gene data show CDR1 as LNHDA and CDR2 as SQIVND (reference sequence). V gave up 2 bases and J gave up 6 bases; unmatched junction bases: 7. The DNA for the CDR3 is TGTGCCAGTAGTATAACAGGGGGCGTTGAGAAGACCCAGTACTTC. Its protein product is CASSITGGVEKTQYF.

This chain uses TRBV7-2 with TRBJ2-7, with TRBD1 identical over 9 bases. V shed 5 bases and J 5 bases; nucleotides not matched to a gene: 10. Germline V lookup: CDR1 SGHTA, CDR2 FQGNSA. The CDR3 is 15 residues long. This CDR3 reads CASSPTAGQGNEQYF. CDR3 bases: TGTGCCAGCAGCCCGACGGCGGGACAGGGCAACGAGCAGTACTTC. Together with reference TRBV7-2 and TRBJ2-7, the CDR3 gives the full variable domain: GAGVSQSPSNKVTEKGKDVELRCDPISGHTALYWYRQSLGQGLEFLIYFQGNSAPDKSGLPSDRFSAERTGGSVSTLTIQRTQQEDSAVYLCASSPTAGQGNEQYFGPGTRLTVT.

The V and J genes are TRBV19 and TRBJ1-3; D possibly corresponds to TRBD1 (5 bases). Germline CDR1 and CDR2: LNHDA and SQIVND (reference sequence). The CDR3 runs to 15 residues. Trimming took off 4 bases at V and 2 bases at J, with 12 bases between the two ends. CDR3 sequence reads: CASSKGAGTGNTIYF. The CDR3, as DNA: TGTGCCAGTAGTAAAGGGGCTGGGACTGGAAACACCATATATTTT.

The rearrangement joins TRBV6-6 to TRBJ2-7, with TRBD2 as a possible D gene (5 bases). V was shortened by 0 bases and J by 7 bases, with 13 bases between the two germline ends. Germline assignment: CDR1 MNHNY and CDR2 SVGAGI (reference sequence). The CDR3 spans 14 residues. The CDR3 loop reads CASSYSGRSGEQYF. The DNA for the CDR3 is TGTGCCAGCAGTTACTCAGGGAGATCGGGGGAGCAGTACTTC.

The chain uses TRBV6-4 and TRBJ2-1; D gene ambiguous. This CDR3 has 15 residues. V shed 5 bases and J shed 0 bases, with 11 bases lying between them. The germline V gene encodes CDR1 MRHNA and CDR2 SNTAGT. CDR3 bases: TGTGCCAGCAGTCAAGCATCGGGCTCCTACAATGAGCAGTTCTTC. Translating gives CASSQASGSYNEQFF.

CDR3 nucleotide sequence: TGCAGCGTTGTCGGCGGGCGGGAGACCCAGTACTTC. This encodes CSVVGGRETQYF. The chain recombines TRBV29-1 with TRBJ2-5; possible D gene TRBD2, 5 bases. The CDR3 spans 12 residues. The germline V gene encodes CDR1 SQVTM and CDR2 ANQGSEA. V lost 4 bases and J lost 5, with 11 bases in between.